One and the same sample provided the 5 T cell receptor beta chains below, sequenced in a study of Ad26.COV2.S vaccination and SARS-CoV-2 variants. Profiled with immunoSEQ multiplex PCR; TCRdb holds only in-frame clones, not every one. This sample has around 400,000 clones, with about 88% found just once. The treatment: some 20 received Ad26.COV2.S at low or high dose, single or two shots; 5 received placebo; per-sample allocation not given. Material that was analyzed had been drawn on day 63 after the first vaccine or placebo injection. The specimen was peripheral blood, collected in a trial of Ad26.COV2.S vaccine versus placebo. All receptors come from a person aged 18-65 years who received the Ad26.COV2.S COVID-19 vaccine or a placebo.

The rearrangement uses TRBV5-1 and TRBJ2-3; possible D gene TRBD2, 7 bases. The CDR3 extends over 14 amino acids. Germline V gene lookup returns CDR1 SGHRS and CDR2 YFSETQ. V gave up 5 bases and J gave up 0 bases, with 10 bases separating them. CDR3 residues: CASRAGASTDTQYF. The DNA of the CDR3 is TGCGCCAGCAGGGCGGGGGCTAGCACAGATACGCAGTATTTT.

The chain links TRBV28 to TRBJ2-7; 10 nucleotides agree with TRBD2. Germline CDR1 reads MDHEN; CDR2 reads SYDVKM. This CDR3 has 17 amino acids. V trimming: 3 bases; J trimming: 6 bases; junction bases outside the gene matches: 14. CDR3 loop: CASSLPQGASGSGEQYF. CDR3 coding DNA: TGTGCCAGCAGTTTGCCCCAGGGGGCTAGCGGGAGTGGCGAGCAGTACTTC.

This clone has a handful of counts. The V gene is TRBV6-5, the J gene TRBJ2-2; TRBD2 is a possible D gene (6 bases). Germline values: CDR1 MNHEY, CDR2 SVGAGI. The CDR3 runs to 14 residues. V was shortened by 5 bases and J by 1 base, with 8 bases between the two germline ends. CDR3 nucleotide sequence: TGTGCCAGCAGTATGGAGGGGAACACCGGGGAGCTGTTTTTT. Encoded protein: CASSMEGNTGELFF.

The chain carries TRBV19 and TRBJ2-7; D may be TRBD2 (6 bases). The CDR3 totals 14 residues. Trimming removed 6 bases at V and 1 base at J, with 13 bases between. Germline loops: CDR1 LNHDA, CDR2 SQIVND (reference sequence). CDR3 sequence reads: CASSPWAGSYEQYF. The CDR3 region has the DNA TGTGCCAGTAGCCCGTGGGCGGGGTCCTACGAGCAGTACTTC.

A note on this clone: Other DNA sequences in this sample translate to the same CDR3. This CDR3 is CASSEAGGYNQPQHF. Here the CDR3 DNA reads TGTGCCAGCAGTGAAGCGGGAGGCTACAATCAGCCCCAGCATTTT. The rearrangement uses TRBV6-1 and TRBJ1-5; D not certain. Germline CDR1 and CDR2: MNHNS and SASEGT. The CDR3 has 15 residues. Trimming removed 0 bases from V and 3 bases from J, with 9 bases in between.